This TCR beta chain was captured by sequencing in a study of T cell responses to AZD1222 COVID-19 vaccine. Across the whole study: Second-dose timings of about 4 or about 12 weeks were pooled. Whole-study results and caveats: In a largely white British group with more females than males, clonal diversity was possibly underestimated. With dominance at 160-218 and 743-854, vaccine-associated CD4 TCRs spanned spike.

Concerning this clone: Its target is not known.

From germline, CDR1 is WSHSY and CDR2 SAAADI. This CDR3 is built from 15 residues. With 0 bases removed from V and 3 bases from J, the gap between germline ends came to 11 bases. Using immunoSEQ multiplex PCR, the repertoire was profiled, and TCRdb retains in-frame clones only, with some absent. This table has 150,000 to 200,000 clones, about 92% appearing once. This sample comprised peripheral blood, obtained on day 0 of AZD1222 vaccination. The chain couples TRBV10-2 to TRBJ1-2; no definite D call. The clonotype originates from an adult in good health. CDR3 in DNA: TGCGCCAGCAGTGAGTCGTATGGGAGGTACTATGGCTACACCTTC. It translates to CASSESYGRYYGYTF.